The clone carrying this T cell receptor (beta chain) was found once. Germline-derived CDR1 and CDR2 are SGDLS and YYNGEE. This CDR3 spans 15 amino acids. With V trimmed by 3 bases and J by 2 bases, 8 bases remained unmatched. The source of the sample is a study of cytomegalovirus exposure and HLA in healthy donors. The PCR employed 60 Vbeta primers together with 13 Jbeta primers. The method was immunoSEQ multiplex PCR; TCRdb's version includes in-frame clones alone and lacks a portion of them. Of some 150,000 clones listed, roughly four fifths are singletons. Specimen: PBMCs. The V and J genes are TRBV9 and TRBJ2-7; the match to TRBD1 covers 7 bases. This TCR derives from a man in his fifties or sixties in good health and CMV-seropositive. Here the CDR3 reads CASSDTQGPPYEQYF. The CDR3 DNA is TGTGCCAGCAGCGACACACAGGGGCCCCCCTACGAGCAGTACTTC.